The 25 T cell receptor beta chains presented below share a single source sample, sequenced in a study of T cell clonality in common variable immunodeficiency. Generated by immunoSEQ multiplex PCR, the TCRdb table keeps only in-frame clones and is missing some. The repertoire consists of 35,000 to 45,000 clones, none detected only once. The sequenced sample was peripheral blood mononuclear cells. These receptor sequences come from a person between 18 and 75 years old in good health.

A word on this clone: A much larger clone lies a single base off, so this may be a read error. The read falls 3 residues short of the CDR3 end, and the missing part is taken from the germline J gene. This chain connects TRBV18 to TRBJ2-3; TRBD2 aligns across 8 bases. This CDR3 comprises 16 residues. Germline values: CDR1 KGHSH, CDR2 LQKENI. The chain's CDR3 is CASSPIGGALSQPQYF. The sequenced CDR3 bases are TGTGCCAGCTCACCGATCGGGGGGGCGCTGAGTCAGCCG.

This clone was seen many times. One end of the junction fails to match germline, which may point to a read error. The CDR3 is cut off 3 residues early in the read; its end comes from the germline J gene. This same CDR3 is encoded by further DNA sequences in the sample. The V gene is TRBV5-1, the J gene TRBJ1-3, with D tentatively TRBD1 (5 bases). Per the germline V gene, CDR1 is SGHRS and CDR2 is YFSETQ. This CDR3 contains 16 residues. The part of the CDR3 DNA that was read is TGCGCCAGCAGCTCGGGACTTCCGAGCTCTGGAAACACA. Translation gives CASSSGLPSSGNT. The complete CDR3 protein is CASSSGLPSSGNTIYF. Full variable domain (outside the CDR3, taken from reference TRBV5-1 and TRBJ1-3): KAGVTQTPRYLIKTRGQQVTLSCSPISGHRSVSWYQQTPGQGLQFLFEYFSETQRNKGNFPGRFSGRQFSNSRSEMNVSTLELGDSALYLCASSSGLPSSGNTIYFGEGSWLTVV.

This clone came up a few times. The sequenced fragment ends 3 residues before the CDR3 boundary, so the rest is inferred from the germline J gene. This chain connects TRBV13 to TRBJ1-5; perhaps TRBD1 as D (6 bases). Between the trimmed V and J ends, which lost 5 bases and 1 base, there was a span of 15 bases. Looked up from germline, CDR1 is PRHDT and CDR2 is FYEKMQ (reference sequence). This CDR3 has 16 amino acids. CDR3 in amino acids: CASSRGGGQSNQPQHF. CDR3 DNA (partial): TGTGCCAGCAGCCGCGGGGGGGGCCAAAGCAATCAGCCC.

This clone was picked up many times. The read ends 3 residues before the CDR3 terminus; that terminus is restored from the germline J gene. The chain uses TRBV7-3 and TRBJ2-5; D call uncertain. Per the germline V gene, CDR1 is SGHTA and CDR2 is FQGTGA. There are 13 residues in the CDR3. With 4 bases removed from V and 3 bases from J, the gap between germline ends came to 9 bases. The part of the CDR3 DNA that was read is TGTGCCAGCAGCTCGTATCCCGAAGAGACC. Translated, it gives CASSSYPEET. The complete CDR3 sequence is CASSSYPEETQYF.

In its sample, this clone was seen many times. The read ends 3 residues before the CDR3 terminus; that terminus is restored from the germline J gene. J is TRBJ2-1 and V is TRBV7-3; 12 bases agree with TRBD2. CDR3 length: 15 residues. V gave up 6 bases and J gave up 9 bases; unmatched junction bases: 9. CDR1 and CDR2 (germline): SGHTA, FQGTGA. The CDR3 sequence is CASSLSSGRASEQFF. The CDR3 DNA, read in part, is TGTGCCAGCAGTCTCTCTAGCGGGAGGGCCTCTGAG.

This clone came up many times. Incomplete CDR3 DNA: TGTGCCTGGAGTGAGGGGTTCGACGGCGAAAAA. It yields the protein CAWSEGFDGEK. The whole CDR3 protein reads CAWSEGFDGEKLFF. The chain is built from TRBV30 and TRBJ1-4; possibly TRBD1 for D (5 bases). The read gets to within 3 residues of the CDR3 end, and the germline J gene fills in the rest. CDR3 size: 14 residues. V was trimmed by 1 base and J by 8 bases, leaving 14 bases between them. The germline V gene has CDR1 GTSNPN and CDR2 SVGIG (reference sequence).

This clone was seen repeatedly, ten times or more. CDR3 sequence reads: CASSETGRRTDTQYF. CDR3 DNA (partial): TGTGCCAGCAGTGAAACCGGTCGCCGCACAGATACG. This chain connects TRBV2 to TRBJ2-3; D unclear. The read stops 3 residues short of the end of the CDR3; the missing end is completed from the germline J gene. V gave up 2 bases and J gave up 1 base, with 10 bases separating them. In germline, CDR1 is SNHLY, CDR2 FYNNEI. The CDR3 consists of 15 residues.

This clone came up a few times. With the read ending 3 residues before the CDR3 end, the germline J gene is used to fill in that end. The chain employs TRBV7-9 and TRBJ2-5, with no clear D. CDR3 size: 12 residues. Between the trimmed V and J ends, which lost 6 bases and 3 bases, there was a span of 8 bases. CDR1 and CDR2 (germline): SEHNR, FQNEAQ (reference sequence). The CDR3 reads CASRRLEETQYF. The part of the CDR3 DNA that was read is TGTGCCAGCAGAAGGCTAGAAGAGACC. The variable domain in full, with the rest retrieved from reference TRBV7-9 and TRBJ2-5, is DTGVSQNPRHKITKRGQNVTFRCDPISEHNRLYWYRQTLGQGPEFLTYFQNEAQLEKSRLLSDRFSAERPKGSFSTLEIQRTEQGDSAMYLCASRRLEETQYFGPGTRLLVL.

This clone was detected ten times or more. The read halts 3 residues ahead of the CDR3 end, with the missing end drawn from the germline J gene. This chain links TRBV6-9 with TRBJ2-1, with 10 bases that match TRBD2. The CDR3 runs 17 residues. J gave up 7 bases and V 7 bases, and 16 bases lay outside the gene matches. Germline values: CDR1 MNHGY, CDR2 SVAAGI. CDR3 DNA, as far as it was read: TGTGCCAGCACCGAAGGGCCGGCTAGCGGGAGAGATAATGAG. Protein sequence: CASTEGPASGRDNE. The whole CDR3 sequence is CASTEGPASGRDNEQFF.

This clone came up many times. Read data end 3 residues before the CDR3 end; the end is taken from the germline J gene. The genes are TRBV10-1 and TRBJ2-1, with D perhaps TRBD1 (6 bases). In germline, CDR1 is WNHNN, CDR2 SYGVQD (reference sequence). V lost 3 bases and J 9 bases, leaving 18 bases between the germline ends. The CDR3 contains 15 residues. The CDR3 here is CASSDPSTGRTEQFF. CDR3 DNA, as far as it was read: TGCGCCAGCAGTGATCCATCGACAGGCCGGACTGAG.

This clone has at least ten counts. The CDR3 goes on 3 residues after the read ends, and that part is filled in from the germline J gene. This chain links TRBV20-1 with TRBJ1-5; D remains unclear. Germline CDR1 DFQATT, CDR2 SNEGSKA (reference sequence). The V end lost 3 bases, the J end lost 9 bases, and 15 bases lay between the germline ends. CDR3 size: 13 residues. CDR3 residues: CSARWQPTSPQHF. CDR3 bases read: TGCAGTGCTAGGTGGCAGCCGACATCGCCC.

This clone was observed many times. Here the CDR3 reads CASSLEASPQYF. The covered CDR3 bases are TGCGCCAGCAGCTTGGAAGCGAGCCCG. The V gene is TRBV5-1, the J gene TRBJ2-3; D not certain. The observed sequence ends 3 residues before the CDR3 terminus, with the missing tail filled in from the germline J gene. Germline V CDR1 and CDR2: SGHRS, YFSETQ. The CDR3 covers 12 residues. The full variable domain, rest sourced from reference TRBV5-1 and TRBJ2-3, is KAGVTQTPRYLIKTRGQQVTLSCSPISGHRSVSWYQQTPGQGLQFLFEYFSETQRNKGNFPGRFSGRQFSNSRSEMNVSTLELGDSALYLCASSLEASPQYFGPGTRLTVL.

This clone was counted ten times or more. The sequenced fragment ends 3 residues before the CDR3 boundary, so the rest is inferred from the germline J gene. The chain recombines TRBV5-6 with TRBJ2-7, with TRBD1 as a possible D gene (5 bases). There are 15 residues in the CDR3. Trimming removed 0 bases at V and 3 bases at J, with 13 bases between. Germline V gene data show CDR1 as SGHDT and CDR2 as YYEEEE. The CDR3: CASSLEGWPHYEQYF. The CDR3 bases that were read are TGTGCCAGCAGCTTGGAGGGGTGGCCCCACTACGAG.

This clone was recorded many times. The CDR3 end is not reached by the read, which stops 3 residues before it; the germline J gene fills it in. The V and J genes are TRBV19 and TRBJ1-5; 7 bases are a match to TRBD1. The ends lost 9 bases at V and 4 bases at J; junction bases unmatched: 6. Germline V gene data show CDR1 as LNHDA and CDR2 as SQIVND (reference sequence). The CDR3 is 13 residues long. The CDR3 sequence is CASLGGFNQPQHF. The sequenced part of the CDR3 DNA is TGTGCCAGCTTAGGGGGCTTTAATCAGCCC.

This clone has ten or more counts. The read terminates 3 residues before the CDR3 end, so the remaining end is supplied by the germline J gene. The chain has TRBV19 and TRBJ1-2; D uncertain. V was trimmed by 4 bases and J by 0 bases, leaving 9 bases between them. Per the germline V gene, CDR1 is LNHDA and CDR2 is SQIVND (reference sequence). The CDR3 runs to 14 residues. Incomplete CDR3 DNA: TGTGCCAGTAGTAGCAGTAGGGCTAACTATGGC. Protein product: CASSSSRANYG. The CDR3 in its entirety is CASSSSRANYGYTF.

Points on this clone: The read terminates 3 residues before the CDR3 end, so the remaining end is supplied by the germline J gene. This chain uses TRBV6-1 with TRBJ2-3; the match to TRBD2 covers 10 bases. The CDR3 is 18 amino acids. Germline-derived CDR1 and CDR2 are MNHNS and SASEGT. Trimming at V came to 2 bases and at J to 8 bases, leaving 16 bases not matched to a gene. Incomplete CDR3 DNA: TGTGCCAGCAGTGAAAGGGCTAGCGGGAGCAACTGGGGAGGTACG. As protein: CASSERASGSNWGGT. The whole CDR3 region reads CASSERASGSNWGGTQYF.

This clone was counted ten times or more. The CDR3 is cut off 3 residues early in the read; its end comes from the germline J gene. The chain employs TRBV29-1 and TRBJ2-7, with D uncertain. Germline-derived CDR1 and CDR2 are SQVTM and ANQGSEA. The CDR3 is made up of 12 amino acids. V lost 4 bases, J lost 2 bases, and 9 bases lay in between. CDR3 sequence reads: CSVGLATYEQYF. The sequenced CDR3 bases are TGCAGCGTTGGGCTCGCCACCTACGAG.

This clone appeared many times. The read terminates 3 residues ahead of where the CDR3 ends, so the germline J gene completes it. The chain combines TRBV18 with TRBJ2-7, with TRBD2 identical over 7 bases. The germline CDR1 and CDR2 sequences are KGHSH and LQKENI. Trimming removed 5 bases from V and 0 bases from J; junction bases left unmatched: 4. The CDR3 has 14 residues. CDR3 region: CASSSWTSSYEQYF. The DNA read from the CDR3 is TGTGCCAGCTCATCTTGGACTAGCTCCTACGAG.

Notes on this clone: The CDR3 end is not reached by the read, which stops 3 residues before it; the germline J gene fills it in. The chain combines TRBV30 with TRBJ1-4, with a tentative D call TRBD1 (5 bases). The CDR3 totals 17 residues. Germline lookup yields CDR1 GTSNPN and CDR2 SVGIG (reference sequence). The CDR3 sequence: CAWKRQGSSSYNSPLFF. The sequenced CDR3 bases are TGTGCCTGGAAACGGCAGGGCTCGAGCTCCTATAATTCACCA.

The table lists this clone with many counts. With the read ending 3 residues before the CDR3 end, the germline J gene is used to fill in that end. The chain has TRBV5-1 and TRBJ1-2, with 7 bases that match TRBD1. There are 15 residues in the CDR3. The ends lost 0 bases at V and 7 bases at J; junction bases unmatched: 9. CDR1 is SGHRS and CDR2 is YFSETQ in the germline V gene. The CDR3 loop reads CASSLAVTGSRGYTF. The part of the CDR3 DNA that was read is TGCGCCAGCAGCTTGGCTGTGACAGGGTCTCGTGGC. The full variable domain, rest sourced from reference TRBV5-1 and TRBJ1-2, is KAGVTQTPRYLIKTRGQQVTLSCSPISGHRSVSWYQQTPGQGLQFLFEYFSETQRNKGNFPGRFSGRQFSNSRSEMNVSTLELGDSALYLCASSLAVTGSRGYTFGSGTRLTVV.

Many counts were recorded for this clone. The read gets to within 3 residues of the CDR3 end, and the germline J gene fills in the rest. J is TRBJ2-1 and V is TRBV27; 10 positions match TRBD1. V gave up 7 bases and J gave up 8 bases; unmatched junction bases: 11. The CDR3 runs 15 residues. CDR1 is MNHEY and CDR2 is SMNVEV in the germline V gene (reference sequence). This CDR3 is CASNPDRGRFDEQFF. CDR3 DNA (partial): TGTGCCAGCAACCCCGACAGGGGGCGCTTCGATGAG.

This clone was seen many times. CDR3 residues: CASSPRGTSGWNEQFF. Partial CDR3 DNA: TGTGCCAGCTCACCACGGGGGACTAGCGGGTGGAATGAG. The V and J genes are TRBV18 and TRBJ2-1, with TRBD2 matching over 12 bases. Coverage ceases 3 residues before the CDR3 finishes, and the germline J gene fills in the end. From germline, CDR1 is KGHSH and CDR2 LQKENI. This CDR3 region has 16 residues. The V gene end was trimmed by 1 base and the J gene end by 7 bases; junction bases not matched to a gene: 5.

This clone has ten or more counts. The read terminates 3 residues ahead of where the CDR3 ends, so the germline J gene completes it. The V call is TRBV12-5, the J call TRBJ2-1; 10 bases map to TRBD2. CDR1 and CDR2 (germline): LGHNT, FRNRAP. V shed 6 bases and J 6 bases; nucleotides not matched to a gene: 11. The CDR3 consists of 16 residues. The sequenced CDR3 bases are TGTGCTAGTGGCCCTCCTAGCGGGGGCGCGGCCAATGAG. This codes for CASGPPSGGAANE. The entire CDR3 protein reads CASGPPSGGAANEQFF. Combining the CDR3 with reference TRBV12-5 and TRBJ2-1 gives the whole variable domain DARVTQTPRHKVTEMGQEVTMRCQPILGHNTVFWYRQTMMQGLELLAYFRNRAPLDDSGMPKDRFSAEMPDATLATLKIQPSEPRDSAVYFCASGPPSGGAANEQFFGPGTRLTVL.

This clone has ten or more counts. Read data end 3 residues before the CDR3 end; the end is taken from the germline J gene. The genes are TRBV19 and TRBJ2-2; D is possibly TRBD1 (6 bases). The V gene's germline CDR1 is LNHDA and CDR2 SQIVND (reference sequence). The ends were cut back, 5 bases at V and 6 bases at J, with 10 bases in the middle. This CDR3 comprises 13 residues. This CDR3 is CASSPEGAGELFF. The sequenced part of the CDR3 DNA is TGTGCCAGTAGTCCCGAGGGGGCCGGGGAG.

This clone was detected a few times. The CDR3 end is not reached by the read, which stops 3 residues before it; the germline J gene fills it in. The chain links TRBV19 to TRBJ2-2, with 14 bases aligning to TRBD2. V was clipped by 3 bases and J by 5 bases; unmatched bases: 8. This CDR3 is built from 18 residues. CDR1 is LNHDA and CDR2 is SQIVND in the germline V gene (reference sequence). CDR3 bases read: TGTGCCAGTAGTATGAGAGTGGGACTAGCGGGAGCAACCGGGGAG. Residues: CASSMRVGLAGATGE. In full, the CDR3 reads CASSMRVGLAGATGELFF.